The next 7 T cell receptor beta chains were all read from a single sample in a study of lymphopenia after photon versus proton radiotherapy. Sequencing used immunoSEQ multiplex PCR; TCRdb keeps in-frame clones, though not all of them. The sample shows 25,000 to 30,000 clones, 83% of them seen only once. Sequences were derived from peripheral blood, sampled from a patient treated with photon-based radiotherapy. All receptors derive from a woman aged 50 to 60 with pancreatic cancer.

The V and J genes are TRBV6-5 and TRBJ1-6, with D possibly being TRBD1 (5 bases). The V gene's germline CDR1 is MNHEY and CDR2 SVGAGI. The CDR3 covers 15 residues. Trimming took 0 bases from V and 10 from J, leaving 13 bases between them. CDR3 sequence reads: CASSYSAGIGSPLHF. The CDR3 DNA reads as TGTGCCAGCAGTTACTCGGCAGGGATCGGCTCACCCCTCCACTTT.

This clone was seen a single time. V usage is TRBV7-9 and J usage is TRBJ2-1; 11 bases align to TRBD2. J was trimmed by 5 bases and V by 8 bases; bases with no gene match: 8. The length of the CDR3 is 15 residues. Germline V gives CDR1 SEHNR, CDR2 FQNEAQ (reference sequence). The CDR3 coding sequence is TGTGCCAGCGGTTCGACTAGCGGGAACCACAATGAGCAGTTCTTC. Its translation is CASGSTSGNHNEQFF.

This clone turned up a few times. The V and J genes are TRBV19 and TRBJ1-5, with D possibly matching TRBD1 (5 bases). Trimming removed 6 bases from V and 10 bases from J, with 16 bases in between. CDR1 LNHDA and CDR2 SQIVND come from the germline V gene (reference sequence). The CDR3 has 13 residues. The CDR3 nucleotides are TGTGCCAGTAGCCCTACTACAGGAGACCCCCAGCATTTT. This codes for CASSPTTGDPQHF.

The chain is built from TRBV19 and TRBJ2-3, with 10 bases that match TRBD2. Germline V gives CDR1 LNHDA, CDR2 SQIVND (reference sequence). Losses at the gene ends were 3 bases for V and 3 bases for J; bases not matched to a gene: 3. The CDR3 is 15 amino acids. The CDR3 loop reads CASSMLAGVTDTQYF. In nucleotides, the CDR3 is TGTGCCAGTAGTATGCTAGCGGGAGTTACAGATACGCAGTATTTT.

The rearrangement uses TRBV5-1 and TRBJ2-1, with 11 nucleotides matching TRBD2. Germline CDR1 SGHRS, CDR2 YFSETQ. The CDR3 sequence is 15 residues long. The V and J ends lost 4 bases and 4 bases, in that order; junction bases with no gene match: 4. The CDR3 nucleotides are TGCGCCAGCAGCGAGACTAGCGGGACATACAATGAGCAGTTCTTC. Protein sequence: CASSETSGTYNEQFF.

The CDR3 spells CASSLQGTNTGELFF. The CDR3 nucleotides read TGTGCCAGCAGTTTGCAGGGTACGAACACCGGGGAGCTGTTTTTT. The rearrangement uses TRBV2 and TRBJ2-2; D might be TRBD1 (5 bases). With 5 bases removed from V and 0 bases from J, the gap between germline ends came to 10 bases. The germline CDR1 and CDR2 sequences are SNHLY and FYNNEI. The CDR3 length is 15 residues.

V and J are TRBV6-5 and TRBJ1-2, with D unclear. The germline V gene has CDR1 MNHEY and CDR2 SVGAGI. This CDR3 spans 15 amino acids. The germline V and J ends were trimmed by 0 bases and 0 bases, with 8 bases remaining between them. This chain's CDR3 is CASSYSGRSNYGYTF. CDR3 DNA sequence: TGTGCCAGCAGTTACTCGGGGAGATCTAACTATGGCTACACCTTC.